The 10 T cell receptor beta chains listed next were all sequenced from one sample in a study of blood T cell repertoires in COVID-19. Assay: immunoSEQ multiplex PCR; the TCRdb copy retains only in-frame clones and omits some. The sample gives fewer than 350,000 clones, around 81% of which show up once; approximately 3.8% is in the top ten. The sample consisted of peripheral blood. These receptor sequences come from a woman aged 45-60 years with active or convalescent COVID-19.

J is TRBJ1-2 and V is TRBV28; D may be TRBD1 (6 bases). This CDR3 is 15 amino acids long. V lost 6 bases and J 3 bases, leaving 17 bases between the germline ends. Germline values: CDR1 MDHEN, CDR2 SYDVKM. Here the CDR3 reads CASRLAGGAYYGYTF. CDR3 nucleotide sequence: TGTGCCAGCAGATTAGCGGGGGGCGCATACTATGGCTACACCTTC.

The chain uses TRBV6-6 and TRBJ1-5; 7 nucleotides match TRBD1. The CDR3 runs 18 residues. The germline gives CDR1 MNHNY, CDR2 SVGAGI (reference sequence). The V gene end was trimmed by 6 bases and the J gene end by 3 bases; junction bases not matched to a gene: 17. This CDR3 reads CASRREGGLRISNQPQHF. The CDR3 DNA reads as TGTGCCAGCAGACGAGAAGGGGGCCTTCGCATCTCCAATCAGCCCCAGCATTTT.

On this clone: One junction end does not reproduce the germline sequence, and a read error may be involved. The rearrangement uses TRBV29-1 and TRBJ2-2; the match to TRBD1 covers 8 bases. The CDR3 totals 15 residues. In germline, CDR1 is SQVTM, CDR2 ANQGSEA. The CDR3 DNA follows: TGCAGCGCTGAACGAGACAGGGGAAGCACCGGGGAGCTGTTTTTT. This sequence encodes CSAERDRGSTGELFF.

This chain joins TRBV18 and TRBJ1-1; weak D call: TRBD1 (6 bases). CDR1 is KGHSH and CDR2 is LQKENI in the germline V gene. This CDR3 comprises 15 residues. V was cut by 3 bases and J by 4 bases, with 15 bases left in between. CDR3: CASSPTQGRSTEAFF. The CDR3 coding sequence is TGTGCCAGCTCACCCACACAGGGTAGGAGCACTGAAGCTTTCTTT.

This chain joins TRBV11-2 and TRBJ2-7; D not resolved. CDR3 size: 14 residues. Per the germline V gene, CDR1 is SGHAT and CDR2 is FQNNGV. The germline V and J ends were trimmed by 0 bases and 6 bases, with 12 bases remaining between them. The CDR3 DNA is TGTGCCAGCAGCTTAGACCACGGGTTGCCCGAGCAGTACTTC. This sequence encodes CASSLDHGLPEQYF. Full variable domain (remainder filled in from reference TRBV11-2 and TRBJ2-7): EAGVAQSPRYKIIEKRQSVAFWCNPISGHATLYWYQQILGQGPKLLIQFQNNGVVDDSQLPKDRFSAERLKGVDSTLKIQPAKLEDSAVYLCASSLDHGLPEQYFGPGTRLTVT.

The J gene is TRBJ1-6, the V gene TRBV15, with TRBD1 matching 7 bases. The V segment lost 0 bases and the J segment 11 bases; nucleotides outside the gene matches: 13. Germline CDR1 is LNHNV and CDR2 is YYDKDF (reference sequence). The CDR3 spans 17 residues. The CDR3 DNA follows: TGTGCCACCAGCAGAGAAGGGGTCCGGGGCCAGGGGGCACCCCTCCACTTT. Translation gives CATSREGVRGQGAPLHF.

J is TRBJ2-3 and V is TRBV6-1; 12 bases map to TRBD2. This CDR3 comprises 16 residues. CDR1 and CDR2 (germline): MNHNS, SASEGT. V gave up 4 bases and J gave up 4 bases; unmatched junction bases: 6. CDR3 DNA sequence: TGTGCCAGCAGTGCAAGACTAGCGGGAGAAGCAGATACGCAGTATTTT. Translation gives CASSARLAGEADTQYF.

CDR3 sequence: CASSPSQGEGEQFF. The CDR3 coding sequence is TGTGCCAGCTCACCATCACAGGGGGAAGGTGAGCAGTTCTTC. The chain is built from TRBV18 and TRBJ2-1; 8 nucleotides align to TRBD1. V lost 2 bases and J lost 9; bases outside the gene matches: 6. The CDR3 covers 14 residues. Germline assignment: CDR1 KGHSH and CDR2 LQKENI.

The rearrangement links TRBV19 to TRBJ2-7; 9 bases map to TRBD1. V lost 4 bases, J lost 1 base, and 5 bases stayed unmatched. Germline V lookup: CDR1 LNHDA, CDR2 SQIVND (reference sequence). The CDR3 extends over 15 amino acids. CDR3 region: CASSRGQGPSYEQYF. The CDR3 DNA follows: TGTGCCAGTAGTAGGGGACAGGGTCCTTCCTACGAGCAGTACTTC.

The chain recombines TRBV7-2 with TRBJ2-1; maybe TRBD2 (7 bases). Germline CDR1 is SGHTA and CDR2 is FQGNSA. V was cut by 1 base and J by 10 bases, with 17 bases left in between. The CDR3 is made up of 15 amino acids. In DNA, the CDR3 is TGTGCCAGCAGCTTAGTGGGGGGGGCGCCCATGGAGCAGTTCTTC. Translated: CASSLVGGAPMEQFF.